This TCR beta chain came from a study of monozygotic twins with inflammatory bowel disease. The CDR3 covers 15 residues. TCRdb re-called the 5' RACE reads; one entry per CDR3 protein, DNA not given. The sample totals 300,000 to 350,000 distinct CDR3 sequences. This TCR was recovered from a human donor with ulcerative colitis or Crohn's disease, or a healthy co-twin of an affected twin (not recorded which). The J gene is TRBJ2-1, the V gene TRBV12-3 or TRBV12-4; the D call of TRBD2 rests on TCRdb alone, since no DNA is present to check it. Sequences were obtained from blood. This CDR3 reads CASSFKDSGSREQFF.